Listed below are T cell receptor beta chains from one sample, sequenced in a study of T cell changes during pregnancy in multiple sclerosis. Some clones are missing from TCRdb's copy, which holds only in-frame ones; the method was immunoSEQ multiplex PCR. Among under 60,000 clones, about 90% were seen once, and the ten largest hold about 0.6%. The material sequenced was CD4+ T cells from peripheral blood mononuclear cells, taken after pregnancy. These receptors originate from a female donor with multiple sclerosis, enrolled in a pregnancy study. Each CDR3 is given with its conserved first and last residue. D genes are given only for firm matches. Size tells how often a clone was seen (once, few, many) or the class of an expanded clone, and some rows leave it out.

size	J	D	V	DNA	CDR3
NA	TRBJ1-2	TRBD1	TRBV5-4	TGTGCCAGCAGCAGAGAGGGGGCGGACTATGGCTACACCTTC	CASSREGADYGYTF
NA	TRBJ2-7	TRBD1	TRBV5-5	TGTGCCAGCAGCCTCCGGGACAGTATAACCTACGAGCAGTACTTC	CASSLRDSITYEQYF
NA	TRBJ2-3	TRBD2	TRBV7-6	TGTGCCAGCAGCTTAGTTAGCGGGGGGGTGGCAGATACGCAGTATTTT	CASSLVSGGVADTQYF
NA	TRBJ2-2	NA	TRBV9	TGTGCCAGCAGCGGGAGGGGGGGCACCGGGGAGCTGTTTTTT	CASSGRGGTGELFF
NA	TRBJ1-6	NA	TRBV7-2	TGTGCCAGCAGCAAGGGACCGGGAGGACCCCTCCACTTT	CASSKGPGGPLHF
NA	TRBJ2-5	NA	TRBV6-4	TGTGCCAGCAGTGTAGAGGCGGGGCAGCAAGAGACCCAGTACTTC	CASSVEAGQQETQYF
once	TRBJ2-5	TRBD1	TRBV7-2	TGTGCCAGCAGGAGGACAGGTCACCAAGAGACCCAGTACTTC	CASRRTGHQETQYF
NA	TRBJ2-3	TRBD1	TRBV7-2	TGTGCCAGCAGCACCGGGACAGGGGGTGGGGATACGCAGTATTTT	CASSTGTGGGDTQYF
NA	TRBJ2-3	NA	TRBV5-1	TGCGCCAGCAGCTTCTCAGGAGATACGCAGTATTTT	CASSFSGDTQYF
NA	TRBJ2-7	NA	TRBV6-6	TGTGCCAGCAGGGAGGATTCTTACGAGCAGTACTTC	CASREDSYEQYF
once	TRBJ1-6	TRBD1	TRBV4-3	TGCGCCAGCAGCCAAGCTAACAGGGGAGCTTCACCCCTCCACTTT	CASSQANRGASPLHF
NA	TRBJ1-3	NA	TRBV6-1	TGTGCCAGCAGCCCTACAGGGACTGGAAACACCATATATTTT	CASSPTGTGNTIYF
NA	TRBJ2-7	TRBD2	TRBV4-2	TGTGCCAGCAGCCAAGATGGCAGCGGGGGGCATTACGAGCAGTACTTC	CASSQDGSGGHYEQYF
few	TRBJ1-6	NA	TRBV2	TGTGCCAGCAGTGAAGCGGGGGGGATGGGTTCACCCCTCCACTTT	CASSEAGGMGSPLHF
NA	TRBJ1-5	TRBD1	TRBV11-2	TGTGCCAGCAGCTTCCGGACAGGGGGCGGTCAGCCCCAGCATTTT	CASSFRTGGGQPQHF
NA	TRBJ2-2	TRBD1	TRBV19	TGTGCCAGTAGACAGGGGACGAACACCGGGGAGCTGTTTTTT	CASRQGTNTGELFF
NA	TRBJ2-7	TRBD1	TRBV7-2	TGTGCCAGCAGCTTAGAGGGCAGGGGGTTGGGCGAGCAGTACTTC	CASSLEGRGLGEQYF
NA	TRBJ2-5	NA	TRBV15	TGTGCCACCAGCAGAGATTACCGACTAGGAGAACAAGAGACCCAGTACTTC	CATSRDYRLGEQETQYF
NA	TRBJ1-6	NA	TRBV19	TGTGCCAGTAGTCACAGGGAAAATTCACCCCTCCACTTT	CASSHRENSPLHF
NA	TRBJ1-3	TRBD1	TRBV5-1	TGCGCCAGCAGCTTGGTCGGGACAGGGGGAAACACCATATATTTT	CASSLVGTGGNTIYF
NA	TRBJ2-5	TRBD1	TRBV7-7	TGTGCTAGCAGCCCAACAGGGGTTAGCGAGACCCAGTACTTC	CASSPTGVSETQYF
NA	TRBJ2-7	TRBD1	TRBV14	TGTGCCAGCAGCGATCCCGGGACAGAGGGCTCCTACGAGCAGTACTTC	CASSDPGTEGSYEQYF
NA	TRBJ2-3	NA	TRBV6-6	TGTGCCAGCAGTCCACCGGGGGTCAGCACAGATACGCAGTATTTT	CASSPPGVSTDTQYF
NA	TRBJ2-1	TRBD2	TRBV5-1	TGCGCCAGCAGCAGATCCGGGACTAGGGGCCTTGGTGAGCAGTTCTTC	CASSRSGTRGLGEQFF
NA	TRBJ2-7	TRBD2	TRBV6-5	TGTGCCAGCAGTCGGACTAGCGGCTACGAGCAGTACTTC	CASSRTSGYEQYF
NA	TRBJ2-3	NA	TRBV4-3	TGCGCCAGCAGCCAAGCTCTCCAGTGGGCGGGCGCAGATACGCAGTATTTT	CASSQALQWAGADTQYF
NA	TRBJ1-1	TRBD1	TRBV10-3	TGTGCCATCAGCGCAACCAGGGGGTACACTGAAGCTTTCTTT	CAISATRGYTEAFF
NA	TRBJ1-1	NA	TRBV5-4	TGTGCCAGCAGCTCGCCGGGACACTTAGGGAGCACTGAAGCTTTCTTT	CASSSPGHLGSTEAFF
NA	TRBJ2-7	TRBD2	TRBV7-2	TGTGCCAGCAGCTTATTTACTAGCGGGGTAGGGTACGAGCAGTACTTC	CASSLFTSGVGYEQYF
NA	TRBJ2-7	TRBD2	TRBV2	TGTGCCAGCAGTGGGACTAGCGGGGGCCTGCCGGAGAGCGAGCAGTACTTC	CASSGTSGGLPESEQYF
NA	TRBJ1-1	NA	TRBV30	TGTGCCTGGAGTGAGACCAGGAGGGTGAACACTGAAGCTTTCTTT	CAWSETRRVNTEAFF
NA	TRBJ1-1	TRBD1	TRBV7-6	TGTGCCAGCAGCTTAGTTCAGACAGGGCTCACTGAAGCTTTCTTT	CASSLVQTGLTEAFF
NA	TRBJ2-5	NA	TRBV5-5	TGTGCCAGCAGCTTGGCTGAAGAGACCCAGTACTTC	CASSLAEETQYF
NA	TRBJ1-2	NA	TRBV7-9	TGTGCCAGCAGCTTGGAGGGGTCTGACTACACCTTC	CASSLEGSDYTF
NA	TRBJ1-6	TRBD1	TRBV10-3	TGTGCCATCACCCAGACAGGGGCCGGTTCACCCCTCCACTTT	CAITQTGAGSPLHF
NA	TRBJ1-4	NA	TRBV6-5	TGTGCCAGCAGTCCCCTGACAGGAAACGAAATGTTTTTT	CASSPLTGNEMFF
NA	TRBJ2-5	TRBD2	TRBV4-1	TGCGCCAGCTCCGAGCGGGGCCTACAAGAGACCCAGTACTTC	CASSERGLQETQYF
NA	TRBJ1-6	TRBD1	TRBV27	TGTGCCAGCGGACTAATTTCGGGACAGGGGCTAACCTATAATTCACCCCTCCACTTT	CASGLISGQGLTYNSPLHF
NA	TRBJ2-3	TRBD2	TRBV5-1	TGCGCCAGCAGCCGGACTAGCGGGGGGCCCAAGGGGAAGCAGTATTTT	CASSRTSGGPKGKQYF
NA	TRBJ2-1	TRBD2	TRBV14	TGTGCCAGCAGCCGGACTAGCGGGGGGTCCTACAATGAGCAGTTCTTC	CASSRTSGGSYNEQFF
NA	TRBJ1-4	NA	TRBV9	TGTGCCAGCAGCGTAGTCACCCCCCAGGGGTATGAAAAACTGTTTTTT	CASSVVTPQGYEKLFF
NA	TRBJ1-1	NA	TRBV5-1	TGCGCCAGCGTACCGGTGACCGGGCGGGGCACTGAAGCTTTCTTT	CASVPVTGRGTEAFF
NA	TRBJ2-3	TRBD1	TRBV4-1	TGCGCCAGCAGCCCGGGACAGGGGGGGACAGATACGCAGTATTTT	CASSPGQGGTDTQYF
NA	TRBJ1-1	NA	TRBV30	TGTGCCTGGAGGGTTCGACAGAACACTGAAGCTTTCTTT	CAWRVRQNTEAFF
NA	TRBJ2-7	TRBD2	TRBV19	TGTGCCAGTAGTATGCGGGGGGCCACCGAGCAGTACTTC	CASSMRGATEQYF
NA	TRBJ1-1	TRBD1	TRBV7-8	TGTGCCAGCAGCTTGGGGACAGGGGGCGGGAACACTGAAGCTTTCTTT	CASSLGTGGGNTEAFF
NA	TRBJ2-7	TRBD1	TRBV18	TGTGCCAGCTCCCGAGGGGACAGACCAACCTACGAGCAGTACTTC	CASSRGDRPTYEQYF
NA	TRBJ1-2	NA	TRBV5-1	TGCGCCAGCAGTCGCACGGAGCCTGATTATGGCTACACCTTC	CASSRTEPDYGYTF
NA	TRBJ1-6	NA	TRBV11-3	TGTGCCAGCAGCTTACGGACTAGGAGGGGTTATAATTCACCCCTCCACTTT	CASSLRTRRGYNSPLHF
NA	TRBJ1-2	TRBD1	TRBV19	TGTGCCAGTACTCGGGACAGGGCTCGTGGCTACACCTTC	CASTRDRARGYTF
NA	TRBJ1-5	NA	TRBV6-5	TGTGCCAGCAGTCTGCTGGGCAGGCCCGATCAGCCCCAGCATTTT	CASSLLGRPDQPQHF
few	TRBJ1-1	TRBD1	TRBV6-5	TGTGCCAGCTGGTCCGGGACAGTTGAAGCTTTCTTT	CASWSGTVEAFF